This TCR beta chain was retrieved from a study of shared clonotypes between healthy human individuals. About the study: Three CD4 naive, three CD4 memory, two CD8 naive and one CD8 memory plate were used per donor.

Assay: immunoSEQ multiplex PCR; the TCRdb copy retains only in-frame clones and omits some. The data hold 1,400,000 or so clones, with approximately 98.5% observed a single time. CDR3 size: 15 residues. V lost 4 bases and J lost 0, with 12 bases in between. Germline V CDR1 and CDR2: SGHNT, YYREEE (reference sequence). The chain carries TRBV5-4 and TRBJ2-3; a weak D match, TRBD2 (6 bases). The sequence derives from a man younger than 45 in good health. Sequencing was performed on naive CD4+ T cells sorted from blood. Subset noted: CD45RA+ positively selected. The CDR3 protein is CASSLGLTSTDTQYF. The CDR3 DNA is TGTGCCAGCAGCCTAGGACTAACAAGCACAGATACGCAGTATTTT.